Following are 26 T cell receptor beta chains from one sample sequenced in a study of glioma-infiltrating T cells. Amplification of TCR alpha and beta CDR3 regions from RNA used iRepertoire nested multiplex PCR. TCRdb re-derived calls from the multiplex PCR reads in MiXCR, one entry per CDR3 protein. The table records around 190,000 distinct CDR3 sequences, approximately 30% of them present only once. The specimen was glioma tissue, nonneoplastic brain tissue, or PBMCs (not recorded which). The receptors were sampled from a human donor with low-grade glioma or glioblastoma, undergoing nonglioma brain surgery, or in good health (not recorded which).

This clonotype was counted a single time. A read error may account for a junction end that differs from germline. V is TRBV6-2 or TRBV6-3 and J is TRBJ1-2, with a possible D match to TRBD1 (6 bases). Germline V lookup: CDR1 MNHEY, CDR2 SVGEGT. This CDR3 region has 15 residues. Here the CDR3 DNA reads TGTGCCAGCAGTTACTCGTGGGGACACTCGTATGGCTACGCCTTC. This encodes CASSYSWGHSYGYAF.

This rearrangement joins TRBV19 to TRBJ2-1; D is undetermined. Germline loops: CDR1 LNHDA, CDR2 SQIVND (reference sequence). V gave up 3 bases and J gave up 1 base, with 7 bases separating them. The CDR3 is 14 residues long. The CDR3 coding sequence is TGTGCCAGTAGTATGCAAGGTTCCTACAATGAGCAGTTCTTC. It translates to CASSMQGSYNEQFF.

This clonotype was counted a few times. The chain combines TRBV19 with TRBJ2-5, with D tentatively TRBD1 (5 bases). Trimming removed 5 bases at V and 5 bases at J, with 15 bases between. Germline values: CDR1 LNHDA, CDR2 SQIVND (reference sequence). This CDR3 has 14 residues. CDR3 loop: CASSPRVGAETQYF. The CDR3 DNA follows: TGTGCCAGTAGTCCCCGTGTTGGGGCGGAGACCCAGTACTTC.

There are a few counts of this clonotype. The chain combines TRBV29-1 with TRBJ1-2, with D hard to call. The CDR3 totals 12 residues. V was trimmed by 0 bases and J by 0 bases, leaving 2 bases between them. Per the germline V gene, CDR1 is SQVTM and CDR2 is ANQGSEA. The CDR3 region has the DNA TGCAGCGTTGAAGAAACTAACTATGGCTACACCTTC. The encoded protein is CSVEETNYGYTF.

For this clonotype: With a much larger clone just one base away, this may be a read error. The chain carries TRBV29-1 and TRBJ2-1; D possibly corresponds to TRBD2 (6 bases). CDR1 and CDR2 (germline): SQVTM, ANQGSEA. CDR3 length equals 10 residues. The V and J ends lost 3 bases and 13 bases respectively, with 10 bases between them. CDR3 coding DNA: TGCAGCGTTGAGGCGGGGCGACAGTTCTTC. This translates into CSVEAGRQFF.

In its sample, this clonotype was seen many times. The rearrangement joins TRBV2 to TRBJ2-5, with D tentatively TRBD1 (7 bases). With 8 bases removed from V and 6 bases from J, the gap between germline ends came to 10 bases. The germline CDR1 and CDR2 sequences are SNHLY and FYNNEI. The CDR3 length is 11 residues. As DNA, the CDR3 is TGTGCCAGCCAGGGGGGCAAGACCCAGTACTTC. Translated: CASQGGKTQYF.

Concerning this clonotype: A much larger clone sits a single nucleotide away, making a read error possible. V usage is TRBV2 and J usage is TRBJ2-1; 8 nucleotides match TRBD2. The germline gives CDR1 SNHLY, CDR2 FYNNEI. This CDR3 comprises 15 residues. CDR3: CASSEIAGSPNGQFF. The CDR3 bases are TGTGCCAGCAGTGAAATAGCGGGATCGCCCAATGGGCAGTTCTTC.

As DNA, the CDR3 is TGTGCCAGTAGTATAACAGGGGATTCAGGAGAGACCCAGTACTTC. Encoded protein: CASSITGDSGETQYF. The V and J genes are TRBV19 and TRBJ2-5, with 7 nucleotides matching TRBD1. The germline V gene encodes CDR1 LNHDA and CDR2 SQIVND (reference sequence). The length of the CDR3 is 15 residues. J gave up 4 bases and V 2 bases, and 7 bases lay outside the gene matches. The whole variable domain, remainder taken from reference TRBV19 and TRBJ2-5, is DGGITQSPKYLFRKEGQNVTLSCEQNLNHDAMYWYRQDPGQGLRLIYYSQIVNDFQKGDIAEGYSVSREKKESFPLTVTSAQKNPTAFYLCASSITGDSGETQYFGPGTRLLVL.

In this sample, this clonotype turned up a few times. The chain uses TRBV18 and TRBJ2-1; D is tentatively TRBD1 or TRBD2 (5 bases each). The V and J ends lost 0 bases and 6 bases respectively, with 9 bases between them. Germline CDR1 reads KGHSH; CDR2 reads LQKENI. CDR3 length: 14 residues. The CDR3, as DNA: TGTGCCAGCTCACCACCGGGACCGACCAATGAGCAGTTCTTC. This gives the protein CASSPPGPTNEQFF.

The sample holds many counts of this clonotype. The chain couples TRBV19 to TRBJ1-5; D might be TRBD1 (5 bases). This CDR3 comprises 16 residues. Per the germline V gene, CDR1 is LNHDA and CDR2 is SQIVND (reference sequence). V lost 5 bases and J 5 bases, leaving 19 bases between the germline ends. Here the CDR3 DNA reads TGTGCCAGTAGTCCAGGCACGGGACCGGGCGATCAGCCCCAGCATTTT. As protein: CASSPGTGPGDQPQHF.

The chain carries TRBV19 and TRBJ2-3, with TRBD2 identical over 8 bases. Germline values: CDR1 LNHDA, CDR2 SQIVND (reference sequence). V was pared by 1 base and J by 0 bases, with 0 bases of the junction left unmatched. This CDR3 is 15 amino acids long. Here the CDR3 DNA reads TGTGCCAGTAGTATAGGGACTAGCAGCACAGATACGCAGTATTTT. Amino acids: CASSIGTSSTDTQYF.

This clonotype was detected many times. V is TRBV4-2 and J is TRBJ2-7, with D uncertain. Trimming shortened V by 1 base and J by 5 bases, and 3 bases separated the two germline ends. The CDR3 covers 11 residues. Per germline, CDR1 LGHNA and CDR2 YNFKEQ. CDR3 bases: TGTGCCAGCAGCCAAGGGCACGAGCAGTACTTC. Its translation is CASSQGHEQYF.

A remark on this clonotype: At one boundary the junction diverges from the germline segment, which might be a read error. The V and J genes are TRBV7-9 and TRBJ1-1; D is possibly TRBD1 (6 bases). The CDR3 covers 15 residues. Germline-derived CDR1 and CDR2 are SEHNR and FQNEAQ (reference sequence). CDR3 loop: CASSSLTGPVAEVFF. In DNA form, the CDR3 reads TGTGCCAGCAGCTCTCTGACAGGTCCGGTTGCTGAAGTTTTCTTT.

The CDR3 protein is CASSISSSTDTQYF. The CDR3 DNA sequence: TGTGCCAGCAGCATCTCCTCCAGCACAGATACGCAGTATTTT. The chain employs TRBV11-3 and TRBJ2-3, with D uncertain. V lost 5 bases, J lost 0 bases, and 9 bases lay in between. The CDR3 consists of 14 residues. Per the germline V gene, CDR1 is SGHNT and CDR2 is YENEEA.

This clonotype showed up many times. The chain couples TRBV12-3 or TRBV12-4 to TRBJ1-1; D ambiguous. The CDR3 is 12 amino acids. Trimming cost V 5 bases and J 11 bases, with 15 bases left between them. As DNA, the CDR3 is TGTGCCAGCAGTCCAGCGACGGTAGTGGCTTTCTTT. This sequence encodes CASSPATVVAFF.

About this clonotype: Possible read error: a much larger clone is one base away. The chain recombines TRBV12-3 or TRBV12-4 with TRBJ1-5; D is ambiguous. V lost 1 base and J 9 bases, leaving 13 bases between the germline ends. This CDR3 region has 14 residues. The CDR3 region has the DNA TGTGCCAGCAGTTTAGTCCCCCAGGATCGGCCCCAGCATTTT. It yields the protein CASSLVPQDRPQHF.

This clonotype was detected many times. The rearrangement uses TRBV7-3 and TRBJ1-1; D is ambiguous. The CDR3 is 15 amino acids. Trimming took off 2 bases at V and 1 base at J, with 11 bases between the two ends. CDR1 is SGHTA and CDR2 is FQGTGA in the germline V gene. CDR3 residues: CASSLHGPTNTEAFF. As DNA, the CDR3 is TGTGCCAGCAGCTTACACGGGCCAACGAACACTGAAGCTTTCTTT.

Notes on this clonotype: The junction shows a germline mismatch at one end, possibly a read error. This rearrangement joins TRBV6-1 to TRBJ1-1; D perhaps matches TRBD1 (6 bases). Germline assignment: CDR1 MNHNS and CDR2 SASEGT. This CDR3 has 15 residues. The CDR3 sequence is CASSRTEEQGTQAFF. The CDR3 DNA sequence: TGTGCCAGCAGTAGGACAGAGGAACAGGGCACTCAAGCTTTCTTT.

This clonotype was found a few times. V and J are TRBV7-3 and TRBJ2-5, with 9 nucleotides matching TRBD2. The ends lost 5 bases at V and 2 bases at J; junction bases unmatched: 3. The germline V gene has CDR1 SGHTA and CDR2 FQGTGA. This CDR3 spans 14 amino acids. The CDR3 region is CASSILAGQETQYF. CDR3 in DNA: TGTGCCAGCAGCATACTAGCGGGTCAAGAGACCCAGTACTTC.

This clonotype was picked up a small number of times. The CDR3 is CSASEGVWDTGELFF. CDR3 nucleotides: TGCAGTGCTAGTGAGGGTGTCTGGGACACCGGGGAGCTGTTTTTT. The gene calls are TRBV20-1 and TRBJ2-2; D possibly corresponds to TRBD2 (5 bases). This CDR3 spans 15 amino acids. Between the trimmed V and J ends, which lost 3 bases and 3 bases, there was a span of 14 bases. CDR1 DFQATT and CDR2 SNEGSKA come from the germline V gene (reference sequence).

In this sample, this clonotype turned up many times. CDR3 nucleotides: TGCAGTGTAACAGTGAACTATGGCTACACCTTC. The encoded protein is CSVTVNYGYTF. The V call is TRBV20-1, the J call TRBJ1-2; D gene uncertain. Germline CDR1 DFQATT, CDR2 SNEGSKA (reference sequence). The CDR3 sequence is 11 residues long. V lost 7 bases, J lost 2 bases, and 8 bases lay in between.

This clonotype was counted many times. The rearrangement links TRBV10-3 to TRBJ2-3, with 14 bases aligning to TRBD2. The CDR3 loop spans 14 amino acids. V was pared by 10 bases and J by 4 bases, with 4 bases of the junction left unmatched. The germline V gene encodes CDR1 ENHRY and CDR2 SYGVKD. DNA of the CDR3: TGTGCCACCCGACTAGCGGGAGGGGCAGATACGCAGTATTTT. Its protein product is CATRLAGGADTQYF.

The genes are TRBV29-1 and TRBJ1-2; D not resolved. Germline-derived CDR1 and CDR2 are SQVTM and ANQGSEA. Trimming pared 2 bases from V and 4 bases from J, leaving 8 bases between. This CDR3 is 12 amino acids long. For the CDR3, the DNA is TGCAGCGTTGAAAATCCCAGCTATGGCTACACCTTC. Protein product: CSVENPSYGYTF.

This chain joins TRBV20-1 and TRBJ2-3; 9 nucleotides match TRBD2. Germline V CDR1 and CDR2: DFQATT, SNEGSKA (reference sequence). The CDR3 has 14 residues. V was clipped by 5 bases and J by 3 bases; unmatched bases: 6. CDR3 coding DNA: TGCAGTGCTCGAGCGGGAGGACGTACAGATACGCAGTATTTT. Its translation: CSARAGGRTDTQYF.

Ten or more counts support this clonotype. The chain combines TRBV2 with TRBJ2-7; no reliable D call. The CDR3 spans 13 residues. V was trimmed by 2 bases and J by 3 bases, leaving 8 bases between them. CDR1 and CDR2 (germline): SNHLY, FYNNEI. The CDR3 sequence: CASSEPFDYEQYF. The CDR3 DNA follows: TGTGCCAGCAGTGAACCGTTTGACTACGAGCAGTACTTC.

The chain combines TRBV28 with TRBJ2-7; no firm D call. The CDR3 loop spans 14 amino acids. V was pared by 6 bases and J by 0 bases, with 12 bases between. Germline V gene lookup returns CDR1 MDHEN and CDR2 SYDVKM. The DNA of the CDR3 is TGTGCCAGCAGCGGATCGACATACTCCTACGAGCAGTACTTC. Translating it yields CASSGSTYSYEQYF.